The 18 T cell receptor beta chains below all came from one sample that was sequenced in a study of cytomegalovirus exposure and HLA in healthy donors. PCR amplification relied on 60 Vbeta primers (plus 13 Jbeta primers). TCRdb keeps only in-frame clones here, not all; method: immunoSEQ multiplex PCR. The data contain around 170,000 clones, around 77% of them singletons. The sequenced sample was PBMCs. Receptors originate from a man aged 55 to 70 in good health and CMV-seronegative.

The V call is TRBV30, the J call TRBJ1-3; possible D gene TRBD1, 5 bases. The V end lost 3 bases, the J end lost 4 bases, and 13 bases lay between the germline ends. Germline V gene sequence: CDR1 GTSNPN, CDR2 SVGIG (reference sequence). The CDR3 is 14 residues long. The CDR3 region is CAWSRGGAGNTIYF. CDR3 bases: TGTGCCTGGAGCCGGGGGGGAGCAGGAAACACCATATATTTT.

V usage is TRBV4-3 and J usage is TRBJ2-3, with D uncertain. Germline CDR1 and CDR2: LGHNA and YSLEER. The CDR3 contains 16 residues. The V end was cut by 5 bases, the J end by 6 bases, with 21 bases between. The CDR3 sequence is CASSERLSSAPDTQYF. CDR3 sequence (DNA): TGCGCCAGCAGCGAGCGCCTATCATCCGCTCCCGATACGCAGTATTTT.

V usage is TRBV19 and J usage is TRBJ1-6; 8 bases fit TRBD1. CDR3 size: 15 residues. Germline values: CDR1 LNHDA, CDR2 SQIVND (reference sequence). V gave up 3 bases and J gave up 7 bases; unmatched junction bases: 5. The CDR3 loop reads CASSIGQGTNSPLHF. In nucleotides, the CDR3 is TGTGCCAGTAGTATTGGACAGGGAACAAATTCACCCCTCCACTTT. The full variable domain, with the rest looked up from reference TRBV19 and TRBJ1-6, is DGGITQSPKYLFRKEGQNVTLSCEQNLNHDAMYWYRQDPGQGLRLIYYSQIVNDFQKGDIAEGYSVSREKKESFPLTVTSAQKNPTAFYLCASSIGQGTNSPLHFGNGTRLTVT.

This clone appeared a single time. The CDR3 sequence: CASQRDRGAYEQYF. The CDR3, as DNA: TGTGCCAGCCAGAGAGATCGGGGGGCCTACGAGCAGTACTTC. The chain employs TRBV7-8 and TRBJ2-7; 7 bases are shared with TRBD2. The germline V gene has CDR1 SGHVS and CDR2 FQNEAQ. This CDR3 is 14 amino acids long. V was clipped by 8 bases and J by 2 bases; unmatched bases: 9.

The chain employs TRBV10-2 and TRBJ2-1, with TRBD2 matching 12 bases. Germline CDR1 reads WSHSY; CDR2 reads SAAADI. V trimming: 3 bases; J trimming: 0 bases; junction bases outside the gene matches: 9. The CDR3 covers 19 residues. This CDR3 reads CASSEGTSGLRSSYNEQFF. CDR3 bases: TGCGCCAGCAGTGAAGGGACTAGCGGGTTACGCTCCTCCTACAATGAGCAGTTCTTC.

The V call is TRBV5-1, the J call TRBJ2-1; 13 bases are shared with TRBD2. This CDR3 is 21 amino acids long. V lost 4 bases, J lost 2 bases, and 18 bases stayed unmatched. Per germline, CDR1 SGHRS and CDR2 YFSETQ. The CDR3 loop reads CASSVTRGPGLAGDAYNEQFF. CDR3 nucleotides: TGCGCCAGCAGCGTGACCAGGGGGCCCGGACTAGCGGGAGACGCCTACAATGAGCAGTTCTTC.

This chain connects TRBV5-4 to TRBJ2-1, with TRBD2 identical over 12 bases. This CDR3 has 15 amino acids. Trimming removed 4 bases from V and 5 bases from J; junction bases left unmatched: 4. The germline V gene has CDR1 SGHNT and CDR2 YYREEE (reference sequence). DNA for the CDR3: TGTGCCAGCAGCCCGTGGACTAGCGGGAACAATGAGCAGTTCTTC. Its protein product is CASSPWTSGNNEQFF.

The J gene is TRBJ2-5, the V gene TRBV29-1, with 7 positions matching TRBD1. The better agreement between TRBJ2-7 and the DNA end casts doubt on the J call. The CDR3 contains 13 residues. Germline V gene sequence: CDR1 SQVTM, CDR2 ANQGSEA. CDR3 amino acids: CSVTTGLTYEQYF. As DNA, the CDR3 is TGCAGCGTCACGACAGGGTTAACCTACGAGCAGTACTTC.

The chain combines TRBV19 with TRBJ1-2; possible D gene TRBD1, 6 bases. V lost 7 bases and J lost 3, with 9 bases in between. CDR1 and CDR2 (germline): LNHDA, SQIVND (reference sequence). The CDR3 sequence is 12 residues long. CDR3 region: CASTRGDYGYTF. CDR3 coding DNA: TGTGCCAGTACCAGGGGAGACTATGGCTACACCTTC.

The V call is TRBV11-2, the J call TRBJ2-7; D unresolved. The CDR3 runs to 13 residues. V was pared by 1 base and J by 5 bases, with 9 bases between. Germline lookup yields CDR1 SGHAT and CDR2 FQNNGV. CDR3 residues: CASSLGATNEQYF. The CDR3 DNA follows: TGTGCCAGCAGCTTAGGGGCCACCAACGAGCAGTACTTC.

The gene calls are TRBV9 and TRBJ1-2, with D unresolved. With 7 bases removed from V and 3 bases from J, the gap between germline ends came to 7 bases. Germline V CDR1 and CDR2: SGDLS, YYNGEE. The CDR3 is 11 amino acids. CDR3 sequence: CASQRDYGYTF. In DNA form, the CDR3 reads TGTGCCAGCCAGCGGGACTATGGCTACACCTTC.

The rearrangement joins TRBV28 to TRBJ1-5, with TRBD1 matching over 9 bases. V lost 6 bases, J lost 4 bases, and 7 bases stayed unmatched. Germline CDR1 reads MDHEN; CDR2 reads SYDVKM. The CDR3 length is 15 residues. The CDR3 loop reads CASRGTGWGNQPQHF. The CDR3 coding sequence is TGTGCCAGCAGGGGGACAGGGTGGGGGAATCAGCCCCAGCATTTT.

The CDR3 protein is CASRARVFETQYF. The CDR3 DNA sequence: TGTGCCAGCAGGGCCAGGGTATTTGAGACCCAGTACTTC. The chain joins TRBV6-1 to TRBJ2-5, with D perhaps TRBD1 (5 bases). Deletions cut 6 bases from V and 5 bases from J, with 13 bases between. Germline assignment: CDR1 MNHNS and CDR2 SASEGT. The CDR3 is 13 amino acids.

This clone was observed a handful of times. The rearrangement joins TRBV9 to TRBJ2-1, with 7 bases matching TRBD1. Per germline, CDR1 SGDLS and CDR2 YYNGEE. The V segment lost 2 bases and the J segment 3 bases; nucleotides outside the gene matches: 5. CDR3 length: 15 residues. CDR3 residues: CASSVSTGVYNEQFF. The DNA of the CDR3 is TGTGCCAGCAGCGTCTCAACAGGGGTCTACAATGAGCAGTTCTTC.

The CDR3 bases are TGTGCCAGCAAGGGGGCAGGTGGCGAGCAGTACTTC. The encoded protein is CASKGAGGEQYF. The V and J genes are TRBV6-5 and TRBJ2-7; TRBD1 matches at 7 bases. Germline V gene data show CDR1 as MNHEY and CDR2 as SVGAGI. The junction had 6 bases not matched to a gene; V was cut back by 7 bases and J by 6 bases. The CDR3 length is 12 residues.

The chain is built from TRBV5-1 and TRBJ2-3; a weak D match, TRBD1 (6 bases). Germline V gene data show CDR1 as SGHRS and CDR2 as YFSETQ. This CDR3 has 13 amino acids. V was trimmed by 7 bases and J by 4 bases, leaving 13 bases between them. In DNA form, the CDR3 reads TGCGCCAGCGGGATACCAGGGGCAGATACGCAGTATTTT. This codes for CASGIPGADTQYF.

The CDR3 nucleotides are TGTGCCAGCTCACCTAAGGGCAGGGTTACTGGAAACACCATATATTTT. This sequence encodes CASSPKGRVTGNTIYF. The chain joins TRBV18 to TRBJ1-3; the D gene is possibly TRBD1 (5 bases). The CDR3 has 16 amino acids. Trimming pared 3 bases from V and 2 bases from J, leaving 14 bases between. Germline V gene data show CDR1 as KGHSH and CDR2 as LQKENI. The full variable domain, rest sourced from reference TRBV18 and TRBJ1-3, is NAGVMQNPRHLVRRRGQEARLRCSPMKGHSHVYWYRQLPEEGLKFMVYLQKENIIDESGMPKERFSAEFPKEGPSILRIQQVVRGDSAAYFCASSPKGRVTGNTIYFGEGSWLTVV.

This clone was observed at least ten times. The chain couples TRBV27 to TRBJ2-3; 9 bases line up with TRBD1. Trimming removed 1 base from V and 2 bases from J; junction bases left unmatched: 1. The CDR3 loop spans 15 amino acids. Germline CDR1 reads MNHEY; CDR2 reads SMNVEV (reference sequence). DNA for the CDR3: TGTGCCAGCAGTTTATGGGACAGGGCCACAGATACGCAGTATTTT. Translated: CASSLWDRATDTQYF.